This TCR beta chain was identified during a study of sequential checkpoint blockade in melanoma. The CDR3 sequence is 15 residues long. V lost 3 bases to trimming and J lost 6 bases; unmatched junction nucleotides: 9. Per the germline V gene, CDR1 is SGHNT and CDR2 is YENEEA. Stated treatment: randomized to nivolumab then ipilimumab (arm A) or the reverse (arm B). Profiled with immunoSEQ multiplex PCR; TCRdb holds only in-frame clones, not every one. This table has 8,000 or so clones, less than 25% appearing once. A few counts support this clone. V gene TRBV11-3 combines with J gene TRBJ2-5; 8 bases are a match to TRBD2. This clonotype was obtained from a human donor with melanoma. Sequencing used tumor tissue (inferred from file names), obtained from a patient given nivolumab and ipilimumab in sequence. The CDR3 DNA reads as TGTGCCAGCAGCTTGGGACTAGGGGCAAGACAGACCCAGTACTTC. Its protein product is CASSLGLGARQTQYF. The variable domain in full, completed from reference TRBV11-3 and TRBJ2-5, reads EAGVVQSPRYKIIEKKQPVAFWCNPISGHNTLYWYLQNLGQGPELLIRYENEEAVDDSQLPKDRFSAERLKGVDSTLKIQPAELGDSAVYLCASSLGLGARQTQYFGPGTRLLVL.